The source of this T cell receptor beta chain is a study of T-cell reconstitution after alpha-beta-depleted transplantation in children listed by TCRdb under 2016. In terms of the full investigation: T-cell immune reconstitution after TCRalphabeta/CD19-depleted allogeneic hematopoietic cell transplantation in children was quantitatively tracked in the study by means of TCR repertoire profiling. The research as a whole found: About two months after transplant, the apparently early recovery of alphabetaT-cell counts reportedly depended on just several hundred clones that had expanded rapidly and came from non-depleted graft cells. Over subsequent months, a decline in hyperexpanded clone frequencies was noted, and after one year, T-cell counts and TCRbeta diversity were mostly ascribed to newly produced T cells. In some patients, high TCRbeta diversity at day 60 was attributed to recipient T cells and intrathymic progenitors that had survived conditioning.

The treatment or condition label corresponds to: allogeneic hematopoietic cell transplantation with graft depleted of TCRalphabeta T cells and CD19 B cells. The children who served as transplant recipients had been given grafts of TCRalphabeta/CD19-depleted allogeneic hematopoietic cells. Receptor libraries were prepared by PCR. TCRdb shows the sequencer as Illumina HiSeq 2500. TCR libraries were prepared with molecular barcoding, using unique molecular identifiers to normalize TCRbeta repertoire quantification. TCRdb redid the processing of the public reads, applying fastp at Q25 and MiXCR, and retained in-frame beta chains. A single entry per CDR3 protein holds the most common genes and DNA from its merged rows. The sample table lists about a million distinct CDR3 sequences, about 29% of them with a count of one. Of the sample, over 25% is held by the ten largest clones. The CDR3 sequence holds 17 residues, the cysteine and phenylalanine included. Of the read, only the CDR3 DNA is kept; its 51 bases are in frame from base 1. V lost 1 base and J lost 0 bases, and the count of bases not matched to a germline gene is 5. From the germline V gene, CDR1 is LGHNA and CDR2 is YNFKEQ.

This clonotype was counted a few times. Its antigen is still unknown. Per-nucleotide qualities are absent, and no much larger clonotype sits a single base away. The chain is made from TRBV4-2 and TRBJ2-1; the central 8 bases match TRBD2. Sequencing was performed on PBMCs, mostly from graft donor cells, taken 360 days after TCRalphabeta/CD19-depleted stem cell transplant. The sequence derives from a boy in the first two years of life who had a stem cell transplant for SCID, so the T cells may come from the graft donor. The nucleotide sequence reads as follows: TGTGCCAGCAGCCAAGCTCTCGGGGGGGCCTCCTACAATGAGCAGTTCTTC. Translation gives CASSQALGGASYNEQFF.